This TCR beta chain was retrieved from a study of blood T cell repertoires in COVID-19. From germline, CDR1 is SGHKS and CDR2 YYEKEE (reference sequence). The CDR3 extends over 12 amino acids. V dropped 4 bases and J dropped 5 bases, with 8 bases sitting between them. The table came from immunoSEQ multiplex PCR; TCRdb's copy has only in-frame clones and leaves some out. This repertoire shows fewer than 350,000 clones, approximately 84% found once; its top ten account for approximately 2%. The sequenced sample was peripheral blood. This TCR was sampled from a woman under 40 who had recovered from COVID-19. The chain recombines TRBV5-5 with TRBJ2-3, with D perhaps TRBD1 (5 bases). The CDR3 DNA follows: TGTGCCAGCAGCGATCAGGGAGATACGCAGTATTTT. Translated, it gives CASSDQGDTQYF.